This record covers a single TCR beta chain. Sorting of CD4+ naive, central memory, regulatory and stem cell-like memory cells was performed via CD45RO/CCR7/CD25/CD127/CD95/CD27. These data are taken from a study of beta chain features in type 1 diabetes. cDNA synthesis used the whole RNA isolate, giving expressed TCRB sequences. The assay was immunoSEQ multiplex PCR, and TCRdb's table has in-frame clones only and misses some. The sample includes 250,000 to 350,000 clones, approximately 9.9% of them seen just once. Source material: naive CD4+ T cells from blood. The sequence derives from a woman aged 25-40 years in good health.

Here the CDR3 DNA reads TGCGCCAGCAGCCAAGATACAGGGGCTAACTATGGCTACACCTTC. It yields the protein CASSQDTGANYGYTF. The V gene is TRBV4-3, the J gene TRBJ1-2, with 7 bases identical to TRBD1. The CDR3 runs 15 residues. Looked up from germline, CDR1 is LGHNA and CDR2 is YSLEER. The V gene end was trimmed by 0 bases and the J gene end by 0 bases; junction bases not matched to a gene: 1.